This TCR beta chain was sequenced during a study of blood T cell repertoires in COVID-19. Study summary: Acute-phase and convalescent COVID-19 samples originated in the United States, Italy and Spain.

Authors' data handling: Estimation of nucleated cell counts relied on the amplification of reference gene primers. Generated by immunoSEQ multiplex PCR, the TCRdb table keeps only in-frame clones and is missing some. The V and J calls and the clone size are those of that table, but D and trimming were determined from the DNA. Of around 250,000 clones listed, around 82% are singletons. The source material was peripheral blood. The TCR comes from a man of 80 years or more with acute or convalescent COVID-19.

The CDR3 DNA reads TGCAGCGTCCGACTAGCGACGTACACCGGGGAGCTGTTTTTT. It encodes CSVRLATYTGELFF. The V and J genes are TRBV29-1 and TRBJ2-2, with TRBD2 identical over 8 bases. V trimming: 6 bases; J trimming: 3 bases; junction bases outside the gene matches: 6. The CDR3 has 14 amino acids. Germline V gene lookup returns CDR1 SQVTM and CDR2 ANQGSEA.